Below, one TCR beta chain is given with its context. These data come from a study of cytomegalovirus exposure and HLA in healthy donors. Study-wide background: A prior study identified over 100 million unique TCR beta sequences from 150 million to 200 million T cells.

The germline CDR1 and CDR2 sequences are MNHEY and SMNVEV (reference sequence). With 0 bases removed from V and 0 bases from J, the gap between germline ends came to 6 bases. This CDR3 spans 15 amino acids. Use of 60 Vbeta and 13 Jbeta primers characterized the PCR. Clones were sequenced by immunoSEQ multiplex PCR, and TCRdb holds only the in-frame ones, with some missing. The sample consists of around 180,000 clones, 65% to 75% of them appearing once. The V and J genes are TRBV27 and TRBJ1-5; no reliable D call. Material: PBMCs. The source of this sequence is a girl under 18 in good health and CMV-seronegative. CDR3 amino acids: CASSLSSRSNQPQHF. The CDR3 DNA is TGTGCCAGCAGTTTATCGAGTCGTAGCAATCAGCCCCAGCATTTT.